This T cell receptor (beta chain) was sequenced in a study of CD8 T cells in Susac syndrome. General study points: As the study acknowledged, the number of individuals who were part of its TCR sequencing and HLA analysis was relatively small.

Comments on this clonotype: What it binds is not known.

Sequencing targeted TCR beta in blood CD8+ and CD4+ T cells. Negative isolation was used for CD8+ and CD4+ T cells and FACS enrichment for TEMRA cells. Random hexamers primed reverse transcription of about 0.5 to 1 ug RNA. Amplification of the TCR beta CDR3 was carried out by immunoSEQ multiplex PCR, which spanned a total of 54 Vbeta and 13 Jbeta segments. TCRdb recomputed calls from the immunoSEQ multiplex PCR reads with MiXCR, one row per CDR3 protein. This table holds roughly 200,000 distinct CDR3 sequences, 85% to 95% found once. The CDR3 is made up of 14 amino acids. The junction had 9 bases not matched to a gene; V was cut back by 3 bases and J by 8 bases. Germline V gene data show CDR1 as MDHEN and CDR2 as SYDVKM.

The chain links TRBV28 to TRBJ1-2; TRBD1 aligns across 7 bases. The receptor's source is a human donor in good health. Sequencing used CD4+ T cells from PBMCs. CDR3 in amino acids: CASSLIDRARGYTF. Here the CDR3 DNA reads TGTGCCAGCAGTTTGATCGACAGGGCGCGAGGCTACACCTTC.